The 29 T cell receptor beta chains given below trace back to one sample, sequenced in a study of cytomegalovirus exposure and HLA in healthy donors. Primers: 60 Vbeta forward and 13 Jbeta reverse. This table comes from immunoSEQ multiplex PCR, and its TCRdb copy is limited to in-frame clones, with some not included. The data contain 150,000 to 200,000 clones, roughly 80% of them singletons. Specimen: PBMCs. All receptors come from a man in his forties in good health and CMV-seropositive.

The chain links TRBV11-3 to TRBJ2-3; TRBD2 agrees at 13 bases. V lost 3 bases, J lost 3 bases, and 3 bases stayed unmatched. The CDR3 runs to 16 residues. Germline V gene sequence: CDR1 SGHNT, CDR2 YENEEA. The CDR3 nucleotides are TGTGCCAGCAGCTTGGGACTAGCGGGGACAACAGATACGCAGTATTTT. Translating it yields CASSLGLAGTTDTQYF. Full variable domain (outside the CDR3, taken from reference TRBV11-3 and TRBJ2-3): EAGVVQSPRYKIIEKKQPVAFWCNPISGHNTLYWYLQNLGQGPELLIRYENEEAVDDSQLPKDRFSAERLKGVDSTLKIQPAELGDSAVYLCASSLGLAGTTDTQYFGPGTRLTVL.

This chain connects TRBV25-1 to TRBJ1-2, with D possibly TRBD1 on 5 matching bases. The germline V and J ends were trimmed by 5 bases and 8 bases, with 15 bases remaining between them. The V gene's germline CDR1 is MGHDK and CDR2 SYGVNS. The CDR3 spans 13 residues. CDR3 residues: CASSIYGGEGYTF. In nucleotides, the CDR3 is TGTGCCAGCAGTATTTACGGAGGGGAGGGCTACACCTTC.

Only a few counts were recorded for this clone. The J gene is TRBJ2-3, the V gene TRBV6-1, with D uncertain. The V end lost 1 base, the J end lost 3 bases, and 11 bases lay between the germline ends. Germline V CDR1 and CDR2: MNHNS, SASEGT. The CDR3 sequence is 15 residues long. The CDR3 bases are TGTGCCAGCAGTGAAGAGTCCGGGTTGACAGATACGCAGTATTTT. It encodes CASSEESGLTDTQYF.

The chain carries TRBV4-1 and TRBJ2-1, with D possibly being TRBD2 (5 bases). Trimming left V 1 base short and J 6 bases short, with 25 bases between. This CDR3 contains 19 residues. Germline-derived CDR1 and CDR2 are MGHRA and YSYEKL. CDR3 nucleotides: TGCGCCAGCAGCCAAGTAGGCGGTGGCGGAGGACCGTTTGGCAATGAGCAGTTCTTC. As protein: CASSQVGGGGGPFGNEQFF.

V gene TRBV20-1 combines with J gene TRBJ2-1; possible D gene TRBD2, 5 bases. Trimming took off 5 bases at V and 11 bases at J, with 13 bases between the two ends. Germline V lookup: CDR1 DFQATT, CDR2 SNEGSKA (reference sequence). CDR3 size: 11 residues. DNA for the CDR3: TGCAGTGCTTTGGGAGTAGGGAAGCAGTTCTTC. Translation gives CSALGVGKQFF.

A note on this clone: At one end, the junction sequence differs from germline, possibly due to a read error. The chain couples TRBV6-5 to TRBJ1-5; 7 positions match TRBD1. The CDR3 is 15 amino acids. Germline loops: CDR1 MNHEY, CDR2 SVGAGI. CDR3 region: CAGSQQGNSNQPQHF. CDR3 DNA: TGTGCCGGCAGCCAACAGGGGAACAGCAATCAGCCCCAGCATTTT.

The rearrangement links TRBV2 to TRBJ2-2, with D possibly matching TRBD2 (6 bases). The germline CDR1 and CDR2 sequences are SNHLY and FYNNEI. This CDR3 is 14 amino acids long. Trimming shortened V by 5 bases and J by 5 bases, and 12 bases separated the two germline ends. The CDR3 here is CASSQRVGTGELFF. The CDR3 bases are TGTGCCAGCAGTCAGCGGGTGGGGACCGGGGAGCTGTTTTTT.

This chain connects TRBV25-1 to TRBJ2-1, with 12 bases matching TRBD1. J gave up 9 bases and V 6 bases, and 12 bases lay outside the gene matches. Germline CDR1 is MGHDK and CDR2 is SYGVNS. The CDR3 loop spans 16 amino acids. The CDR3 region has the DNA TGTGCCAGCAGGGGACAGGGGGCCTTCGGTACGGGTGAGCAGTTCTTC. It encodes CASRGQGAFGTGEQFF.

The chain carries TRBV6-4 and TRBJ1-1; maybe TRBD1 (6 bases). Trimming removed 3 bases at V and 4 bases at J, with 12 bases between. CDR1 and CDR2 from the germline V gene are MRHNA and SNTAGT. The CDR3 has 14 amino acids. The chain's CDR3 is CASSELAGATEAFF. In nucleotides, the CDR3 is TGTGCCAGCAGTGAGCTGGCAGGGGCCACTGAAGCTTTCTTT.

The chain couples TRBV21-1 to TRBJ2-7; the tabulated D call, TRBD2, remains unverified against the DNA. TRBV21-1 corresponds to a pseudogene. The length of the CDR3 is 14 residues. The CDR3 region has the DNA TGTGCCAGCAGCCAAGATATAGGGGAGGGCGAGCAGTACTTC. This sequence encodes CASSQDIGEGEQYF.

The chain recombines TRBV14 with TRBJ2-1, with unresolved D. Trimming took 4 bases from V and 7 from J, leaving 8 bases between them. CDR1 and CDR2 (germline): SGHDN, FVKESK. There are 12 residues in the CDR3. This chain's CDR3 is CASSRAHNEQFF. Here the CDR3 DNA reads TGTGCCAGCAGCCGGGCCCATAATGAGCAGTTCTTC.

The J gene is TRBJ2-7, the V gene TRBV1; the table calls TRBD2, which could not be checked here. TRBV1 constitutes a pseudogene. This CDR3 region has 14 residues. CDR3 sequence (DNA): TGCACCAGCAGCCAAGATCTCCTAACCCACGAGCAGTACTTC. Translated: CTSSQDLLTHEQYF.

The chain combines TRBV7-9 with TRBJ2-3; 8 nucleotides match TRBD2. The V gene end was trimmed by 5 bases and the J gene end by 6 bases; junction bases not matched to a gene: 10. Per germline, CDR1 SEHNR and CDR2 FQNEAQ (reference sequence). The CDR3 sequence is 15 residues long. Here the CDR3 DNA reads TGTGCCAGCAGCCTTAGCGGGGTCCGGAGGGATACGCAGTATTTT. This translates into CASSLSGVRRDTQYF.

The chain joins TRBV27 to TRBJ2-1, with 13 positions matching TRBD2. Trimming took 6 bases from V and 5 from J; bases not matched to a gene: 10. This CDR3 spans 17 amino acids. CDR1 is MNHEY and CDR2 is SMNVEV in the germline V gene (reference sequence). The DNA of the CDR3 is TGTGCCAGCAGCGGACTAGCGGGAGCGGAGCGTGACAATGAGCAGTTCTTC. It yields the protein CASSGLAGAERDNEQFF.

This clone was seen just once. V usage is TRBV7-2 and J usage is TRBJ2-1, with 9 positions matching TRBD2. Germline V gene sequence: CDR1 SGHTA, CDR2 FQGNSA. This CDR3 has 17 residues. V shed 5 bases, J shed 5 bases, and the junction held 13 bases outside the gene matches. In DNA, the CDR3 is TGTGCCAGCAGCGCTGGACTAGCGAATCTGAAAGACAATGAGCAGTTCTTC. As protein: CASSAGLANLKDNEQFF. Combining the CDR3 with reference TRBV7-2 and TRBJ2-1 gives the whole variable domain GAGVSQSPSNKVTEKGKDVELRCDPISGHTALYWYRQSLGQGLEFLIYFQGNSAPDKSGLPSDRFSAERTGGSVSTLTIQRTQQEDSAVYLCASSAGLANLKDNEQFFGPGTRLTVL.

The CDR3 sequence: CATSRDLGGTEAFF. DNA of the CDR3: TGTGCCACCAGCAGAGATCTGGGGGGTACCGAAGCTTTCTTT. The chain couples TRBV15 to TRBJ1-1; possibly TRBD1 for D (5 bases). CDR3 length equals 14 residues. V was cut by 0 bases and J by 8 bases, with 13 bases left in between. CDR1 LNHNV and CDR2 YYDKDF come from the germline V gene (reference sequence). Full variable domain (missing parts from reference TRBV15 and TRBJ1-1): DAMVIQNPRYQVTQFGKPVTLSCSQTLNHNVMYWYQQKSSQAPKLLFHYYDKDFNNEADTPDNFQSRRPNTSFCFLDIRSPGLGDTAMYLCATSRDLGGTEAFFGQGTRLTVV.

V is TRBV6-1 and J is TRBJ1-1; unclear D gene. CDR1 is MNHNS, CDR2 SASEGT, per germline. The CDR3 extends over 15 amino acids. V dropped 1 base and J dropped 0 bases, with 9 bases sitting between them. Here the CDR3 reads CASSEVRFMNTEAFF. CDR3 DNA sequence: TGTGCCAGCAGTGAAGTTCGGTTCATGAACACTGAAGCTTTCTTT.

The chain is built from TRBV6-6 and TRBJ2-7; 8 bases match TRBD1. The CDR3 loop spans 14 amino acids. Germline CDR1 MNHNY, CDR2 SVGAGI (reference sequence). The V and J ends lost 5 bases and 0 bases, in that order; junction bases with no gene match: 3. CDR3 region: CASSRQGSSYEQYF. The CDR3 nucleotides read TGTGCCAGCAGTCGACAGGGGAGCTCCTACGAGCAGTACTTC.

The gene calls are TRBV2 and TRBJ1-6; D ambiguous. The CDR3 sequence is 16 residues long. With 3 bases removed from V and 5 bases from J, the gap between germline ends came to 14 bases. Germline CDR1 reads SNHLY; CDR2 reads FYNNEI. CDR3 loop: CASSEAAIYDNSPLHF. The CDR3 nucleotides read TGTGCCAGCAGTGAGGCCGCAATTTACGATAATTCACCCCTCCACTTT.

The J gene is TRBJ2-1, the V gene TRBV21-1; TRBD2, the D gene given by the table, was not confirmed from the DNA. TRBV21-1 is a known pseudogene. The CDR3 has 17 amino acids. The CDR3 sequence is CASSKDSSGTLYNEQFF. In DNA, the CDR3 is TGTGCCAGCAGCAAAGACAGTAGCGGAACACTCTACAATGAGCAGTTCTTC.

As to this clone: The junction departs from the called germline gene at one end, perhaps through a read error. The chain couples TRBV4-1 to TRBJ2-3; TRBD2 might be the D (5 bases). The CDR3 sequence is 16 residues long. Germline CDR1 reads MGHRA; CDR2 reads YSYEKL. The CDR3 DNA sequence: TGCGCCAGCAACCAAGATTACGGGGAAAGCACAGATACGCAGTATTTT. Protein sequence: CASNQDYGESTDTQYF.

This clone has a handful of counts. The rearrangement uses TRBV6-5 and TRBJ1-6; no clear D. Germline V gene sequence: CDR1 MNHEY, CDR2 SVGAGI. The CDR3 runs to 15 residues. The V and J ends lost 7 bases and 9 bases respectively, with 19 bases between them. The CDR3 sequence is CASTNGVRGSSPLHF. The CDR3 nucleotides are TGTGCCAGCACCAACGGGGTACGAGGTAGTTCACCCCTCCACTTT.

The V gene is TRBV5-1, the J gene TRBJ2-3, with TRBD2 matching 7 bases. This CDR3 contains 15 residues. Germline V lookup: CDR1 SGHRS, CDR2 YFSETQ. Trimming at V came to 3 bases and at J to 3 bases, leaving 7 bases not matched to a gene. In nucleotides, the CDR3 is TGCGCCAGCAGCTCCATAGCGGGCGGAACAGATACGCAGTATTTT. Its translation: CASSSIAGGTDTQYF.

The chain carries TRBV28 and TRBJ1-5, with 9 nucleotides matching TRBD1. CDR3 length equals 16 residues. The V gene end was trimmed by 3 bases and the J gene end by 4 bases; junction bases not matched to a gene: 7. The germline gives CDR1 MDHEN, CDR2 SYDVKM. CDR3 region: CASSFLLQGANQPQHF. In nucleotides, the CDR3 is TGTGCCAGCAGTTTCTTACTACAGGGGGCGAATCAGCCCCAGCATTTT.

The chain is built from TRBV6-1 and TRBJ1-4, with D tentatively TRBD1 (5 bases). This CDR3 is 14 amino acids long. Germline CDR1 reads MNHNS; CDR2 reads SASEGT. V was clipped by 6 bases and J by 11 bases, with 19 bases between them. In nucleotides, the CDR3 is TGTGCCAGCAGCGGAGGGACTCTAGAGGGGAAACTGTTTTTT. It is translated as CASSGGTLEGKLFF.

This chain joins TRBV7-9 and TRBJ1-1, with 11 bases identical to TRBD1. The CDR3 runs 18 residues. After removal of 5 bases from V and 4 bases from J, the junction contained 15 bases not matched to a gene. Looked up from germline, CDR1 is SEHNR and CDR2 is FQNEAQ (reference sequence). The CDR3 nucleotides are TGTGCCAGCAGCCTAGGTCGGACAGGGGGCCCCCCGGGCACTGAAGCTTTCTTT. It translates to CASSLGRTGGPPGTEAFF.

This sequence joins TRBV10-3 and TRBJ2-3; 9 nucleotides align to TRBD2. The junction had 11 bases not matched to a gene; V was cut back by 3 bases and J by 7 bases. This CDR3 has 16 residues. The germline CDR1 and CDR2 sequences are ENHRY and SYGVKD. CDR3 sequence: CAISEPGLARGHTQYF. CDR3 nucleotide sequence: TGTGCCATCAGTGAACCGGGACTAGCTCGGGGTCATACGCAGTATTTT.

The chain employs TRBV19 and TRBJ1-1, with D perhaps matching TRBD1 (6 bases). The CDR3 is made up of 15 amino acids. The V end was cut by 4 bases, the J end by 2 bases, with 14 bases between. Germline CDR1 is LNHDA and CDR2 is SQIVND (reference sequence). The CDR3 nucleotides read TGTGCCAGTAGTAGTGGACAGAGGGGTAACACTGAAGCTTTCTTT. Encoded protein: CASSSGQRGNTEAFF.

The chain couples TRBV28 to TRBJ2-5; TRBD2 agrees at 8 bases. The CDR3 sequence is 16 residues long. The ends lost 2 bases at V and 5 bases at J; junction bases unmatched: 10. From germline, CDR1 is MDHEN and CDR2 SYDVKM. DNA for the CDR3: TGTGCCAGCAGTTTAGGGAGCGGGAGTAGATGGGAGACCCAGTACTTC. As protein: CASSLGSGSRWETQYF.